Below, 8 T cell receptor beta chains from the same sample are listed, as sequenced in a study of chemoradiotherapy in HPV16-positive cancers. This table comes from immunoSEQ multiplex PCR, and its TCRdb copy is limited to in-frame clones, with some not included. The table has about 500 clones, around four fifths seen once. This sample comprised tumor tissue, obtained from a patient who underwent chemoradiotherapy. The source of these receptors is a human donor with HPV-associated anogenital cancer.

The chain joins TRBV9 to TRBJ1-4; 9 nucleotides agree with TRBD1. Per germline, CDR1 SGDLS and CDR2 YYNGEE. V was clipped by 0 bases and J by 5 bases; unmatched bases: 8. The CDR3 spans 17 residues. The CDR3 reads CASSVEGTGYGNEKLFF. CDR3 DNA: TGTGCCAGCAGCGTAGAAGGGACAGGGTACGGGAATGAAAAACTGTTTTTT.

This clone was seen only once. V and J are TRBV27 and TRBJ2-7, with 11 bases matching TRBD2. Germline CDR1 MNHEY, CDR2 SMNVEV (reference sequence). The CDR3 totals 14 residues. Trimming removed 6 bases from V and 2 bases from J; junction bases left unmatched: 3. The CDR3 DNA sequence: TGTGCCAGCAGGGGGACTAGCGGTGCCTACGAGCAGTACTTC. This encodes CASRGTSGAYEQYF.

CDR3 protein: CASSLVGDRSLNTEAFF. The DNA of the CDR3 is TGTGCCAGCAGCTTAGTAGGTGACAGGTCCTTGAACACTGAAGCTTTCTTT. The V gene is TRBV7-8, the J gene TRBJ1-1, with D possibly TRBD1 on 6 matching bases. Trimming took 1 base from V and 0 from J, leaving 15 bases between them. The CDR3 has 17 residues. Per the germline V gene, CDR1 is SGHVS and CDR2 is FQNEAQ.

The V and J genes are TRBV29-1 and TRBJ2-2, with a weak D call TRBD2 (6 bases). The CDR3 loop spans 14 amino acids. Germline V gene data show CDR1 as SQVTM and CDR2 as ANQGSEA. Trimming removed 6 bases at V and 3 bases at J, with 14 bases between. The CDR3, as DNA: TGCAGCGTGGGGGGTACCGTGTACACCGGGGAGCTGTTTTTT. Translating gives CSVGGTVYTGELFF.

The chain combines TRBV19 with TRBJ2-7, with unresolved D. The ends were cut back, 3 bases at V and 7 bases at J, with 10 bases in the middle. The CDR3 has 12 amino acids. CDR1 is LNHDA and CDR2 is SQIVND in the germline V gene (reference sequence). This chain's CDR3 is CASSIGVREQYF. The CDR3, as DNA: TGTGCCAGTAGTATTGGTGTGCGGGAGCAGTACTTC.

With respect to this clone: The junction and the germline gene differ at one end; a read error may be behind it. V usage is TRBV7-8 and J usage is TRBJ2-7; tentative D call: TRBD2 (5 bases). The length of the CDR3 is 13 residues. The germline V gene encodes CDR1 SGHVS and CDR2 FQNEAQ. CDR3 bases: TGTGCCAGCAGCTTAGGAGGGTTCTACGAGCGGTACTTC. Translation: CASSLGGFYERYF.

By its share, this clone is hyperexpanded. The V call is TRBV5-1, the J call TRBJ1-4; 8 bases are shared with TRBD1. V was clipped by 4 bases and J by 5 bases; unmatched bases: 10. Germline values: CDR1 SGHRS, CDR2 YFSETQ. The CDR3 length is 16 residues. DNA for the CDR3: TGCGCCAGCAGCCCAGGCGGGACAGGACGAAATGAAAAACTGTTTTTT. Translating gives CASSPGGTGRNEKLFF.

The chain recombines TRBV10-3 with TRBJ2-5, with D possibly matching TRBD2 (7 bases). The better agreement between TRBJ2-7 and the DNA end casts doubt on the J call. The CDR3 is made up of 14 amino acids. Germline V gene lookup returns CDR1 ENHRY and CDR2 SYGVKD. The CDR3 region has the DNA TGTGCCATCAAGGAGGGGGGGATGAGGTACGAGCAGTACTTC. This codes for CAIKEGGMRYEQYF.